Sequencing of this T cell receptor beta chain was carried out in a study of shared clonotypes between healthy human individuals. Study overall: Aged between 18 and 49, the donors were two women and three men.

This clone occurred a few times. Per the authors' pipeline: Junction-only sequences without quality scores were provided by ImmunoSEQ, so filtering was different. Using immunoSEQ multiplex PCR, the repertoire was profiled, and TCRdb retains in-frame clones only, with some absent. V and J calls and clone size are given by that table; D and trimming were obtained from the DNA. The profile shows fewer than 650,000 clones, approximately 80% of them singletons. Sequenced input: PBMCs. The clonotype comes from a woman between 40 and 50 years old in good health. Some clones in this sample may be carry-over from other donors' samples.

CDR3 DNA: TGTGCCAGTAGTATCTTGCTAGCGGGACTGGAGACCCAGTACTTC. It translates to CASSILLAGLETQYF. The gene calls are TRBV19 and TRBJ2-5; 9 bases line up with TRBD2. Germline V gene sequence: CDR1 LNHDA, CDR2 SQIVND (reference sequence). V was pared by 3 bases and J by 5 bases, with 7 bases of the junction left unmatched. CDR3 size: 15 residues.